This section outlines one T cell receptor beta chain sequence together with its context. This sample is part of a study of shared clonotypes between healthy human individuals. The wider study: The study drew on two women and three men aged 18 to 49 as donors.

The CDR3 spans 13 residues. V was cut by 6 bases and J by 4 bases, with 12 bases left in between. The germline V gene has CDR1 MDHEN and CDR2 SYDVKM. The assay was immunoSEQ multiplex PCR, and TCRdb's table has in-frame clones only and misses some. The sample has fewer than 550,000 clones; 75% to 80% are singletons. Every one of the donors was a Caucasian adult that lived in Nashville, Tennessee. Sequencing was carried out using PBMCs. The J gene is TRBJ2-5, the V gene TRBV28; no clear D gene. The clonotype was recovered from a woman aged 40 to 55 in good health. Some clones in this sample may be carry-over from other donors' samples. DNA of the CDR3: TGTGCCAGCAGCGAACCCTGGGGAGAGACCCAGTACTTC. Translating gives CASSEPWGETQYF.